These 3 T cell receptor beta chains share one sample of origin, sequenced in a study of cytomegalovirus exposure and HLA in healthy donors. Only in-frame clones appear in the TCRdb table, and some are missing; sequencing was by immunoSEQ multiplex PCR. Among 55,000 to 70,000 clones listed, around 94% were seen once. Sequenced material: PBMCs. Source of these receptors: a young man in good health and CMV-seronegative.

V usage is TRBV7-8 and J usage is TRBJ2-5, with TRBD2 identical over 9 bases. The CDR3 spans 16 residues. With 5 bases clipped from V and 3 bases from J, the junction kept 10 bases outside the gene matches. The germline CDR1 and CDR2 sequences are SGHVS and FQNEAQ. The CDR3 is CASSKTFGLAKETQYF. CDR3 sequence (DNA): TGTGCCAGCAGCAAAACCTTCGGACTAGCGAAAGAGACCCAGTACTTC.

This rearrangement joins TRBV18 to TRBJ1-1; 7 bases map to TRBD1. The germline V gene encodes CDR1 KGHSH and CDR2 LQKENI. CDR3 length equals 16 residues. Trimming at V came to 0 bases and at J to 3 bases, leaving 7 bases not matched to a gene. The CDR3 region has the DNA TGTGCCAGCTCACCACCCAGAGGGGGCGCGGACACTGAAGCTTTCTTT. It codes for CASSPPRGGADTEAFF. The whole variable domain, filled in from reference TRBV18 and TRBJ1-1, reads NAGVMQNPRHLVRRRGQEARLRCSPMKGHSHVYWYRQLPEEGLKFMVYLQKENIIDESGMPKERFSAEFPKEGPSILRIQQVVRGDSAAYFCASSPPRGGADTEAFFGQGTRLTVV.

The chain combines TRBV14 with TRBJ2-3; 11 nucleotides line up with TRBD2. Per the germline V gene, CDR1 is SGHDN and CDR2 is FVKESK. The CDR3 spans 15 residues. V shed 6 bases, J shed 4 bases, and the junction held 6 bases outside the gene matches. CDR3 nucleotide sequence: TGTGCCAGCAGTGCACTAGCGGGAGATCCAGATACGCAGTATTTT. It is translated as CASSALAGDPDTQYF.